The 16 T cell receptor beta chains below were found in one sample sequenced in a study of blood T cell repertoires in COVID-19. TCRdb's table, derived via immunoSEQ multiplex PCR, lists solely in-frame clones and lacks some. This repertoire shows hundreds of thousands of clones, almost 85% found once; its top ten account for 4% to 6%. Source material: peripheral blood. All receptors derive from a man aged 50 or older with COVID-19, enrolled during active disease.

This chain connects TRBV5-1 to TRBJ1-1, with 7 nucleotides matching TRBD1. Per the germline V gene, CDR1 is SGHRS and CDR2 is YFSETQ. The V segment lost 1 base and the J segment 0 bases; nucleotides outside the gene matches: 3. The CDR3 contains 15 residues. The CDR3 DNA reads TGCGCCAGCAGCTTGACAGGGGAGGTGAACACTGAAGCTTTCTTT. Its protein is CASSLTGEVNTEAFF.

The chain joins TRBV3-1 (or the pseudogene TRBV3-2) to TRBJ1-2, with D possibly being TRBD1 (5 bases). Germline V gene sequence: CDR1 LGHDT, CDR2 YNNKEL (reference sequence). Trimming shortened V by 5 bases and J by 1 base, and 20 bases separated the two germline ends. CDR3 length: 17 amino acids. The CDR3 is CASSCRPPGTRNYGYTF. As DNA, the CDR3 is TGTGCCAGCAGCTGCAGGCCGCCAGGGACTCGTAACTATGGCTACACCTTC.

This clone came up a few times. The J gene is TRBJ1-2, the V gene TRBV5-4, with TRBD1 identical over 7 bases. The J segment lost 3 bases and the V segment lost 4 bases, leaving 3 bases of the junction unmatched. This CDR3 is built from 13 residues. Looked up from germline, CDR1 is SGHNT and CDR2 is YYREEE (reference sequence). The CDR3 loop reads CASSRQGDYGYTF. The DNA for the CDR3 is TGTGCCAGCAGCCGGCAGGGGGACTATGGCTACACCTTC.

The rearrangement uses TRBV19 and TRBJ2-7; D possibly corresponds to TRBD1 (5 bases). Trimming took off 4 bases at V and 4 bases at J, with 11 bases between the two ends. The germline gives CDR1 LNHDA, CDR2 SQIVND (reference sequence). The CDR3 has 13 amino acids. CDR3 nucleotides: TGTGCCAGTAGTAAGGCCGCAGGGTACGAGCAGTACTTC. It yields the protein CASSKAAGYEQYF.

The chain recombines TRBV30 with TRBJ2-2; tentatively, D is TRBD1 (6 bases). The V gene lost 1 base and the J gene lost 5 bases, with 20 bases spanning the gap. The CDR3 is 17 residues long. CDR1 is GTSNPN, CDR2 SVGIG, per germline (reference sequence). CDR3 in amino acids: CAWSDQYRVIRTGELFF. As DNA, the CDR3 is TGTGCCTGGAGTGATCAGTACAGGGTTATACGGACCGGGGAGCTGTTTTTT.

This rearrangement joins TRBV6-1 to TRBJ2-5; 12 positions agree with TRBD1. Germline loops: CDR1 MNHNS, CDR2 SASEGT. The V segment lost 0 bases and the J segment 6 bases; nucleotides outside the gene matches: 5. This CDR3 spans 16 amino acids. CDR3 nucleotide sequence: TGTGCCAGCAGTGAAGCGCTGGGACAGGGGGCAAAGACCCAGTACTTC. This translates into CASSEALGQGAKTQYF.

This clone was recorded only once. The rearrangement uses TRBV4-3 and TRBJ1-2; TRBD1 is a possible D gene (5 bases). The CDR3 length is 15 residues. Trimming left V 1 base short and J 5 bases short, with 14 bases between. Germline V gene data show CDR1 as LGHNA and CDR2 as YSLEER. CDR3: CASSQVNQGFYGYTF. As DNA, the CDR3 is TGCGCCAGCAGCCAAGTTAATCAGGGTTTTTATGGCTACACCTTC.

The chain employs TRBV2 and TRBJ2-3; 7 nucleotides agree with TRBD1. The CDR3 spans 14 residues. Germline assignment: CDR1 SNHLY and CDR2 FYNNEI. The V and J ends lost 6 bases and 2 bases, in that order; junction bases with no gene match: 5. This CDR3 reads CASRRQGSTDTQYF. The DNA for the CDR3 is TGTGCCAGCAGGCGACAGGGTTCCACAGATACGCAGTATTTT.

The chain has TRBV6-6 and TRBJ2-2; 7 positions match TRBD2. Germline V CDR1 and CDR2: MNHNY, SVGAGI (reference sequence). With 4 bases clipped from V and 4 bases from J, the junction kept 9 bases outside the gene matches. CDR3 size: 16 residues. The CDR3 nucleotides read TGTGCCAGCAGTTCCCACCCGGGGGAGGGCACCGGGGAGCTGTTTTTT. It codes for CASSSHPGEGTGELFF.

The J gene is TRBJ1-2, the V gene TRBV5-1; D is perhaps TRBD1 (6 bases). Trimming took off 9 bases at V and 3 bases at J, with 15 bases between the two ends. The CDR3 has 13 residues. Germline-derived CDR1 and CDR2 are SGHRS and YFSETQ. Written as DNA, the CDR3 is TGCGCCACCAGGCAGACAGGCGACTATGGCTACACCTTC. Translation gives CATRQTGDYGYTF.

The table lists this clone with a count of one. The V gene is TRBV24-1, the J gene TRBJ2-1; a possible D gene is TRBD1 (5 bases). This CDR3 has 14 residues. The germline gives CDR1 KGHDR, CDR2 SFDVKD. CDR3 sequence: CAVSREGSYNEQFF. Written as DNA, the CDR3 is TGTGCTGTAAGCAGGGAAGGCTCCTACAATGAGCAGTTCTTC.

The chain links TRBV24-1 to TRBJ2-7; 9 bases are a match to TRBD1. The CDR3 consists of 14 residues. Trimming cost V 3 bases and J 3 bases; bases outside gene matches: 2. The germline gives CDR1 KGHDR, CDR2 SFDVKD. CDR3 protein: CATSDTGGSYEQYF. Written as DNA, the CDR3 is TGTGCCACCAGTGATACAGGGGGCAGCTACGAGCAGTACTTC.

The rearrangement joins TRBV30 to TRBJ2-2; D gene ambiguous. Germline assignment: CDR1 GTSNPN and CDR2 SVGIG (reference sequence). CDR3 length equals 11 residues. V was clipped by 7 bases and J by 6 bases, with 9 bases between them. CDR3 nucleotide sequence: TGTGCCTCGATGAGAGCCGGGGAGCTGTTTTTT. Its translation: CASMRAGELFF.

The chain combines TRBV2 with TRBJ1-2; a possible D gene is TRBD1 (6 bases). Trimming removed 2 bases from V and 3 bases from J, with 7 bases in between. CDR3 length: 13 residues. The germline gives CDR1 SNHLY, CDR2 FYNNEI. Written as DNA, the CDR3 is TGTGCCAGCAGTGAAAACAGGGACTATGGCTACACCTTC. Translated: CASSENRDYGYTF.

The chain combines TRBV11-2 with TRBJ1-3; D is undetermined. This CDR3 is 15 amino acids long. The germline CDR1 and CDR2 sequences are SGHAT and FQNNGV. V dropped 2 bases and J dropped 0 bases, with 8 bases sitting between them. CDR3 DNA: TGTGCCAGCAGCTTATCGATTAGCTCTGGAAACACCATATATTTT. Translated: CASSLSISSGNTIYF.

This clone was detected once. The V and J genes are TRBV7-9 and TRBJ1-6; D might be TRBD1 (6 bases). Trimming pared 3 bases from V and 12 bases from J, leaving 12 bases between. The CDR3 consists of 13 residues. CDR1 and CDR2 (germline): SEHNR, FQNEAQ (reference sequence). The CDR3 spells CASSFRTERPLHF. Written as DNA, the CDR3 is TGTGCCAGCAGCTTCCGGACAGAGCGACCCCTCCACTTT.